Reported below is one T cell receptor beta chain. The data were obtained in a study of shared clonotypes between healthy human individuals. The repertoire was sequenced with immunoSEQ multiplex PCR; TCRdb's copy has only in-frame clones and lacks some. The sample has some 1 million clones, approximately 76% seen once. The CDR3 is 14 amino acids. The V gene's germline CDR1 is SGHTA and CDR2 FQGNSA. The V gene end was trimmed by 5 bases and the J gene end by 9 bases; junction bases not matched to a gene: 7. This sequence was found in a man aged 18 to 35 in good health. Specimen: memory CD4+ T cells sorted from blood. Subset given: CD45RA-negative fraction. The gene calls are TRBV7-2 and TRBJ1-6; 7 bases fit TRBD1. In DNA form, the CDR3 reads TGTGCCAGCAGCGCTCAGGGGGGCGCTTCACCCCTCCACTTT. Translation: CASSAQGGASPLHF. The entire variable domain, with the rest obtained from reference TRBV7-2 and TRBJ1-6, is as follows: GAGVSQSPSNKVTEKGKDVELRCDPISGHTALYWYRQSLGQGLEFLIYFQGNSAPDKSGLPSDRFSAERTGGSVSTLTIQRTQQEDSAVYLCASSAQGGASPLHFGNGTRLTVT.